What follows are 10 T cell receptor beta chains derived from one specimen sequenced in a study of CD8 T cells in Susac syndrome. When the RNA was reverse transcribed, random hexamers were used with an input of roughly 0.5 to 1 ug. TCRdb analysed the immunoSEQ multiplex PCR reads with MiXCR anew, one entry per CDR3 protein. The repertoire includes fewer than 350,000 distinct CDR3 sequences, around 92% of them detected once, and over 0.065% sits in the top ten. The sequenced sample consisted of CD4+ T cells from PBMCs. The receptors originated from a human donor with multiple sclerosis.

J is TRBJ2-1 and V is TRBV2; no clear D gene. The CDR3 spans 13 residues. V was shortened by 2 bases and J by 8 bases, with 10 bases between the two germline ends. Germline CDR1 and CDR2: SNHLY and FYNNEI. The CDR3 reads CASSERIRDEQFF. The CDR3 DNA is TGTGCCAGCAGTGAACGAATACGCGATGAGCAGTTCTTC.

CDR3 loop: CASSIWVGNTIYF. CDR3 sequence (DNA): TGTGCCAGCAGCATTTGGGTTGGAAACACCATATATTTT. The J gene is TRBJ1-3, the V gene TRBV7-6; D uncertain. Trimming took 5 bases from V and 3 from J, leaving 8 bases between them. This CDR3 is built from 13 residues. In germline, CDR1 is SGHVS, CDR2 FNYEAQ.

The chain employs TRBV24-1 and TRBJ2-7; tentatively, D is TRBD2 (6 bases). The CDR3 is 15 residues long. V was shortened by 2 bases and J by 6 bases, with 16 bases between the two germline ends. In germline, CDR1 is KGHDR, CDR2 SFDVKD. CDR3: CATSDYGSDKIEQYF. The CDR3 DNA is TGTGCCACCAGTGATTACGGGAGTGACAAAATCGAGCAGTACTTC.

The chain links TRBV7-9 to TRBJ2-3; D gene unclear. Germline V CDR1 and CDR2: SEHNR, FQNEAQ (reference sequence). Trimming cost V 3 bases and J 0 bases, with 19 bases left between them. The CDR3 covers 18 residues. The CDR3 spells CASSFALQKGSSTDTQYF. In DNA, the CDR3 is TGTGCCAGCAGCTTCGCCCTACAGAAAGGATCCAGCACAGATACGCAGTATTTT.

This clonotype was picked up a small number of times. CDR3 loop: CASSSASTDTQYF. The CDR3 nucleotides are TGTGCCAGCAGTTCTGCTAGCACAGATACGCAGTATTTT. The rearrangement links TRBV6-5 to TRBJ2-3, with D unresolved. V lost 4 bases and J lost 0, with 5 bases in between. Germline V gene sequence: CDR1 MNHEY, CDR2 SVGAGI. This CDR3 is built from 13 residues.

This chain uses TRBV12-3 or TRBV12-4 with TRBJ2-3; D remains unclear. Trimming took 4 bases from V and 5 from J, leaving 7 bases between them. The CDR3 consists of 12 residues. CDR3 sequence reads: CASSSWGDTQYF. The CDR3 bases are TGTGCCAGCAGTTCCTGGGGAGATACGCAGTATTTT.

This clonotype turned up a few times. CDR3 nucleotides: TGTGCCAGCAGCTTGGATGGCGGGAACAATGAGCAGTTCTTC. Translated, it gives CASSLDGGNNEQFF. The chain carries TRBV5-4 and TRBJ2-1, with D possibly being TRBD2 (6 bases). V shed 0 bases and J shed 5 bases, with 9 bases lying between them. The CDR3 is 14 amino acids. In germline, CDR1 is SGHNT, CDR2 YYREEE (reference sequence).

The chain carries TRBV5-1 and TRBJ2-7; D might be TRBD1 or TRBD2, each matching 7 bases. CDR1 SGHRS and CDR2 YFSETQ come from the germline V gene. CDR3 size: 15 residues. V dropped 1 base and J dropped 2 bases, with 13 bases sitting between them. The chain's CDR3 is CASSLRGGGPYEQYF. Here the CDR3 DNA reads TGCGCCAGCAGCTTGCGGGGAGGGGGCCCCTACGAGCAGTACTTC.

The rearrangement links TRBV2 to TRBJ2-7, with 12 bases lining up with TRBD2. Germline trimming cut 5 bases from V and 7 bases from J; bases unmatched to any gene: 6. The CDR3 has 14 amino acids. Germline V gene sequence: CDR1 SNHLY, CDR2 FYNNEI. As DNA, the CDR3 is TGTGCCAGCAGTCTGACTAGCGGGAGAGGTGAGCAGTACTTC. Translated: CASSLTSGRGEQYF.

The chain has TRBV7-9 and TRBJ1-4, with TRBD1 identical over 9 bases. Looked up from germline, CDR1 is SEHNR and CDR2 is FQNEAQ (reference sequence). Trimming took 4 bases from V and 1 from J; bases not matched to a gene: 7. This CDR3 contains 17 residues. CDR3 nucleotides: TGTGCCAGCAGCTCTCCGGGACAGGGTATAACTAATGAAAAACTGTTTTTT. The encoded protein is CASSSPGQGITNEKLFF.